These 29 T cell receptor beta chains originate from one sample sequenced in a study of T-cell reconstitution after alpha-beta-depleted transplantation in children. As it was prepared, the TCRbeta library received unique molecular identifiers. From the PCR reads, TCRdb called clonotypes with MiXCR, one entry per CDR3 protein. The sample holds about 500,000 distinct CDR3 sequences, around a third seen once. The source was PBMCs from the stem cell graft donor, collected from the stem cell graft. The receptor set was obtained from a human donor who donated a stem cell graft to a child with aplastic anemia.

The chain employs TRBV5-1 and TRBJ2-3, with D perhaps TRBD2 (6 bases). V was clipped by 0 bases and J by 4 bases, with 15 bases between them. In germline, CDR1 is SGHRS, CDR2 YFSETQ. This CDR3 region has 16 residues. The CDR3 DNA follows: TGCGCCAGCAGCTTGGCCCTATCCGGGAGTCCAGATACGCAGTATTTT. Translation gives CASSLALSGSPDTQYF.

In its sample, this clonotype was seen a few times. In nucleotides, the CDR3 is TGTGCCAGCAGTTACGACAGTGGGAACACTGAAGCTTTCTTT. Amino acids: CASSYDSGNTEAFF. The chain has TRBV6-5 and TRBJ1-1; tentatively, D is TRBD1 (5 bases). Germline CDR1 and CDR2: MNHEY and SVGAGI. The V end lost 2 bases, the J end lost 1 base, and 8 bases lay between the germline ends. This CDR3 region has 14 residues.

This clonotype was seen only a few times. The rearrangement uses TRBV5-1 and TRBJ2-2; no definite D call. CDR3 length equals 15 residues. Trimming cost V 1 base and J 0 bases, with 7 bases left between them. CDR1 SGHRS and CDR2 YFSETQ come from the germline V gene. The CDR3 DNA sequence: TGCGCCAGCAGCTTGAGAGCGTCGAACACCGGGGAGCTGTTTTTT. Translating it yields CASSLRASNTGELFF.

This clonotype has a handful of counts. The CDR3 reads CSARATAKASTEQFF. In DNA, the CDR3 is TGCAGTGCTAGAGCGACAGCAAAAGCGTCGACTGAGCAGTTCTTC. The V call is TRBV20-1, the J call TRBJ2-1; D might be TRBD1 (5 bases). CDR1 and CDR2 (germline): DFQATT, SNEGSKA (reference sequence). This CDR3 has 15 amino acids. Trimming took off 1 base at V and 9 bases at J, with 19 bases between the two ends.

The rearrangement uses TRBV29-1 and TRBJ1-5, with D possibly being TRBD1 (6 bases). Trimming pared 4 bases from V and 2 bases from J, leaving 12 bases between. Germline CDR1 reads SQVTM; CDR2 reads ANQGSEA. This CDR3 comprises 14 residues. In DNA form, the CDR3 reads TGCAGCGTTGCAAAGACAGGAGGCAATCAGCCCCAGCATTTT. Protein sequence: CSVAKTGGNQPQHF.

The chain carries TRBV7-2 and TRBJ2-4; TRBD2 aligns across 7 bases. The CDR3 consists of 13 residues. Unmatched junction bases numbered 1, after V lost 3 bases and J lost 5 bases. Germline values: CDR1 SGHTA, CDR2 FQGNSA. The CDR3 region has the DNA TGTGCCAGCAGCTTGGGACTACAAAACATTCAGTACTTC. It codes for CASSLGLQNIQYF.

This clonotype appeared a few times. V and J are TRBV12-3 or TRBV12-4 and TRBJ2-5; no clear D. The V end was cut by 7 bases, the J end by 7 bases, with 13 bases between. The CDR3 covers 12 residues. The CDR3 reads CASTPTLGTQYF. CDR3 in DNA: TGTGCCAGCACCCCGACCTTGGGGACCCAGTACTTC.

This clonotype was seen a few times. The chain combines TRBV7-2 with TRBJ2-5; no clear D. Trimming cost V 2 bases and J 0 bases, with 7 bases left between them. Germline CDR1 SGHTA, CDR2 FQGNSA. The CDR3 is 14 amino acids. The CDR3 nucleotides read TGTGCCAGCAGCTTATCCTTGTACCAAGAGACCCAGTACTTC. Amino acid sequence: CASSLSLYQETQYF.

The V and J genes are TRBV5-1 and TRBJ1-1; a weak D match, TRBD1 (5 bases). V was cut by 3 bases and J by 3 bases, with 9 bases left in between. From germline, CDR1 is SGHRS and CDR2 YFSETQ. This CDR3 is 13 amino acids long. This CDR3 is CASSSLRDTEAFF. Written as DNA, the CDR3 is TGCGCCAGCAGCTCCCTCAGGGACACTGAAGCTTTCTTT.

V gene TRBV27 combines with J gene TRBJ2-3; a possible D gene is TRBD2 (5 bases). Germline lookup yields CDR1 MNHEY and CDR2 SMNVEV (reference sequence). Trimming left V 0 bases short and J 0 bases short, with 16 bases between. The CDR3 length is 18 residues. CDR3 bases: TGTGCCAGCAGTTTATCCCCCTGGCGGGTAACTAGCACAGATACGCAGTATTTT. As protein: CASSLSPWRVTSTDTQYF.

The chain is built from TRBV11-2 and TRBJ1-2, with a possible D match to TRBD1 (5 bases). The CDR3 totals 13 residues. Germline CDR1 reads SGHAT; CDR2 reads FQNNGV. The ends were cut back, 3 bases at V and 3 bases at J, with 8 bases in the middle. CDR3 sequence reads: CASSFGGDYGYTF. For the CDR3, the DNA is TGTGCCAGCAGCTTTGGGGGGGACTATGGCTACACCTTC.

The chain recombines TRBV28 with TRBJ2-7; 10 nucleotides align to TRBD1. The V segment lost 5 bases and the J segment 2 bases; nucleotides outside the gene matches: 6. CDR1 is MDHEN, CDR2 SYDVKM, per germline. The CDR3 contains 15 residues. As DNA, the CDR3 is TGTGCCAGCAGTCTAGCCGGACAGGGGGCCTACGAGCAGTACGTC. Protein sequence: CASSLAGQGAYEQYV.

This clonotype was observed a few times. The CDR3 loop reads CASSLSLYGGSLSYEQYF. The CDR3 DNA reads TGTGCCAGCAGCTTATCGTTATACGGCGGCAGTCTCTCCTACGAGCAGTACTTC. The rearrangement links TRBV7-2 to TRBJ2-7; D is ambiguous. The CDR3 is 18 amino acids. The germline V gene encodes CDR1 SGHTA and CDR2 FQGNSA. V was pared by 2 bases and J by 0 bases, with 20 bases between.

The chain has TRBV20-1 and TRBJ2-7, with 10 nucleotides matching TRBD1. Germline-derived CDR1 and CDR2 are DFQATT and SNEGSKA (reference sequence). J gave up 2 bases and V 6 bases, and 10 bases lay outside the gene matches. This CDR3 contains 15 residues. CDR3 residues: CSAQNRGQGTYEQYF. CDR3 DNA sequence: TGCAGTGCCCAAAATAGGGGACAGGGGACCTACGAGCAGTACTTC.

The V and J genes are TRBV9 and TRBJ2-7; TRBD1 or TRBD2 may be the D gene (5 bases each). There are 14 residues in the CDR3. V lost 2 bases to trimming and J lost 2 bases, with 11 bases between them. Germline assignment: CDR1 SGDLS and CDR2 YYNGEE. CDR3 region: CASSVGRGAYEQYF. The CDR3 nucleotides read TGTGCCAGCAGCGTGGGGCGAGGGGCCTACGAGCAGTACTTC.

The chain combines TRBV7-2 with TRBJ2-7, with D perhaps assigned TRBD1 or TRBD2 (6 bases each). Germline V lookup: CDR1 SGHTA, CDR2 FQGNSA. This CDR3 contains 13 residues. Trimming shortened V by 5 bases and J by 5 bases, and 13 bases separated the two germline ends. The CDR3 DNA is TGTGCCAGCAGCACAGGGACTCTCAACGAGCAGTACGTC. Protein product: CASSTGTLNEQYV.

This chain connects TRBV13 to TRBJ2-3; 11 bases align to TRBD1. CDR3 length: 15 residues. Trimming took 4 bases from V and 2 from J; bases not matched to a gene: 2. Germline CDR1 PRHDT, CDR2 FYEKMQ (reference sequence). The CDR3 spells CASSWTGGLTDTQYF. CDR3 DNA: TGTGCCAGCAGCTGGACAGGGGGCCTCACAGATACGCAGTATTTT.

The chain joins TRBV7-9 to TRBJ2-1; TRBD1 matches at 12 bases. The germline V gene has CDR1 SEHNR and CDR2 FQNEAQ (reference sequence). This CDR3 region has 15 residues. V lost 4 bases to trimming and J lost 9 bases; unmatched junction nucleotides: 7. The CDR3 nucleotides are TGTGCCAGCAGCTGGGGGACAGGGGGCAAAAGTGAGCAGTTCTTC. Translated, it gives CASSWGTGGKSEQFF.

The V call is TRBV5-1, the J call TRBJ2-7; D uncertain. Germline CDR1 reads SGHRS; CDR2 reads YFSETQ. Trimming stripped 4 bases from V and 5 bases from J, with 7 bases between. This CDR3 is built from 11 residues. The CDR3 loop is CASSKSDEQYF. The CDR3 coding sequence is TGCGCCAGCAGCAAGAGCGACGAGCAGTACTTC.

This clonotype was counted a few times. This chain links TRBV4-3 with TRBJ2-6; D may be TRBD2 (6 bases). CDR1 is LGHNA and CDR2 is YSLEER in the germline V gene. This CDR3 contains 16 residues. The V gene lost 3 bases and the J gene lost 1 base, with 10 bases spanning the gap. CDR3 residues: CASSQEGLSGANVLTF. The CDR3 coding sequence is TGCGCCAGCAGCCAGGAGGGCCTATCTGGGGCCAACGTCCTGACTTTC.

The chain is built from TRBV25-1 and TRBJ2-3, with 9 bases identical to TRBD1. Per the germline V gene, CDR1 is MGHDK and CDR2 is SYGVNS. This CDR3 comprises 19 residues. The ends lost 0 bases at V and 4 bases at J; junction bases unmatched: 14. This CDR3 is CASSEYVGMRGQGPDTQYF. In DNA, the CDR3 is TGTGCCAGCAGTGAATATGTGGGGATGCGGGGACAGGGCCCAGATACGCAGTATTTT. Combining the CDR3 with reference TRBV25-1 and TRBJ2-3 gives the whole variable domain EADIYQTPRYLVIGTGKKITLECSQTMGHDKMYWYQQDPGMELHLIHYSYGVNSTEKGDLSSESTVSRIRTEHFPLTLESARPSHTSQYLCASSEYVGMRGQGPDTQYFGPGTRLTVL.

This clonotype was counted only a few times. The CDR3 region is CASKEQGADTQYF. For the CDR3, the DNA is TGTGCCAGCAAAGAACAGGGGGCAGATACGCAGTATTTT. The chain has TRBV6-2 or TRBV6-3 and TRBJ2-3; TRBD1 agrees at 8 bases. After removal of 7 bases from V and 4 bases from J, the junction contained 4 bases not matched to a gene. Germline lookup yields CDR1 MNHEY and CDR2 SVGEGT. The CDR3 has 13 residues.

This clonotype was counted a few times. The chain uses TRBV29-1 and TRBJ2-5; no reliable D call. This CDR3 is 12 amino acids long. The germline V gene encodes CDR1 SQVTM and CDR2 ANQGSEA. The CDR3 coding sequence is TGCAGTTCTGACGACATCCAAGAGACCCAGTACTTC. This sequence encodes CSSDDIQETQYF.

This clonotype was picked up one time. The chain couples TRBV14 to TRBJ1-2; D remains unclear. CDR3 length: 14 residues. The V gene lost 4 bases and the J gene lost 3 bases, with 12 bases spanning the gap. CDR1 SGHDN and CDR2 FVKESK come from the germline V gene. The CDR3 region has the DNA TGTGCCAGCAGCCCCTTTTTGGTGGACTATGGCTACACCTTC. As protein: CASSPFLVDYGYTF.

This clonotype appeared a few times. The chain has TRBV24-1 and TRBJ1-1, with a tentative D call TRBD1 (5 bases). The CDR3 spans 15 residues. V lost 5 bases and J 1 base, leaving 13 bases between the germline ends. Germline values: CDR1 KGHDR, CDR2 SFDVKD. The CDR3 loop reads CATSGAGTENTEAFF. The CDR3 DNA sequence: TGTGCCACCAGTGGGGCCGGGACGGAGAACACTGAAGCTTTCTTT.

The J gene is TRBJ2-1, the V gene TRBV15; D uncertain. The CDR3 loop spans 11 amino acids. The germline V gene has CDR1 LNHNV and CDR2 YYDKDF (reference sequence). Trimming stripped 1 base from V and 6 bases from J, with 1 base between. The CDR3 nucleotides read TGTGCCACCAGCAGAGCCAATGAGCAGTTCTTC. Translated: CATSRANEQFF. Full variable domain (rest looked up from reference TRBV15 and TRBJ2-1): DAMVIQNPRYQVTQFGKPVTLSCSQTLNHNVMYWYQQKSSQAPKLLFHYYDKDFNNEADTPDNFQSRRPNTSFCFLDIRSPGLGDTAMYLCATSRANEQFFGPGTRLTVL.

V usage is TRBV6-1 and J usage is TRBJ2-2; D might be TRBD2 (5 bases). V lost 5 bases to trimming and J lost 3 bases, with 10 bases between them. This CDR3 contains 14 residues. The V gene's germline CDR1 is MNHNS and CDR2 SASEGT. The CDR3 is CASSPVGDTGELFF. CDR3 DNA: TGTGCCAGCAGTCCCGTGGGAGACACCGGGGAGCTGTTTTTT.

This clonotype has a handful of counts. V and J are TRBV12-3 or TRBV12-4 and TRBJ2-7, with D tentatively TRBD1 (5 bases). The CDR3 covers 13 residues. The V and J ends lost 2 bases and 7 bases respectively, with 12 bases between them. The CDR3 coding sequence is TGTGCCAGCAGTTTAAATTTGGGGCTTGAGCAGTACGTC. Protein sequence: CASSLNLGLEQYV.

At least ten counts were recorded for this clonotype. A junction end diverges from the germline sequence, so it may reflect a read error. The chain has TRBV14 and TRBJ1-1; D call uncertain. Germline CDR1 SGHDN, CDR2 FVKESK. The CDR3 sequence is 12 residues long. The CDR3 loop reads CASSKDGGEAFF. In DNA form, the CDR3 reads TGTGCCAGCAGCAAAGACGGCGGTGAAGCTTTCTTT.